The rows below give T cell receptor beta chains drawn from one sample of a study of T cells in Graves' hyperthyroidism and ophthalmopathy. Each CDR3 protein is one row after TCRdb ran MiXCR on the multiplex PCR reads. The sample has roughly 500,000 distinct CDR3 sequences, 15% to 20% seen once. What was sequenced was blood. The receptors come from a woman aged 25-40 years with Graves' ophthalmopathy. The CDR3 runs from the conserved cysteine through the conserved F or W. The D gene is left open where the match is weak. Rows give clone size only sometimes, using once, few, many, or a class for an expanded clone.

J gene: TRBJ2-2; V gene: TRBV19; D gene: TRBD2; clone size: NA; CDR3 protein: CGSGRRNTGELFF; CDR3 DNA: TGTGGGAGCGGGAGGAGGAACACCGGGGAGCTGTTTTTT
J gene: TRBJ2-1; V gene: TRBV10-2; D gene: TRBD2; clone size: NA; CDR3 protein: CASRGWGLAGPQEQFF; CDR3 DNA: TGCGCCAGCAGGGGTTGGGGACTAGCGGGACCACAGGAGCAGTTCTTC
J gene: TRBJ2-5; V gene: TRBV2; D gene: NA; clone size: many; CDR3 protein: CASSPGVQETQYF; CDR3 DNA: TGTGCCAGCAGTCCCGGGGTCCAAGAGACCCAGTACTTC
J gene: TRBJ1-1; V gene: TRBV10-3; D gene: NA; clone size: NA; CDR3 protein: CAISEDGGTEAFF; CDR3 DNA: TGTGCCATCAGTGAGGACGGGGGCACTGAAGCTTTCTTT
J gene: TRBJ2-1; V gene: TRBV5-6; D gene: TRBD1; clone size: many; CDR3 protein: CASSNPGLGQGYNEQFF; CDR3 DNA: TGTGCCAGCAGCAACCCGGGTCTCGGACAGGGATACAATGAGCAGTTCTTC
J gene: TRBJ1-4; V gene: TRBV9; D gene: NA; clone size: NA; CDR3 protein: CASSVETGRDEKLFF; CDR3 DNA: TGTGCCAGCAGCGTAGAGACAGGCCGGGATGAAAAACTGTTTTTT
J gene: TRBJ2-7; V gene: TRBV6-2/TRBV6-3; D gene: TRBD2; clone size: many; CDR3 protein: CASTRAGGPEEQYF; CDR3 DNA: TGTGCCAGCACCAGAGCGGGAGGGCCGGAGGAGCAGTACTTC
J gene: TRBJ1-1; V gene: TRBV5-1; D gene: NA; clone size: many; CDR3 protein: CASSLTGVWNTEAFF; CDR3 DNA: TGCGCCAGCAGCTTGACCGGGGTATGGAACACTGAAGCTTTCTTT
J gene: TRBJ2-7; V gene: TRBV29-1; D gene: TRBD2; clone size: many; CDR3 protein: CSVVPSGRFSYEQYF; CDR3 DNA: TGCAGCGTTGTTCCTAGCGGGAGGTTCTCCTACGAGCAGTACTTC
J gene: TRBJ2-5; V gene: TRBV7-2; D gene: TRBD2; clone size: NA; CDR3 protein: CASSCPGLAGAETQYF; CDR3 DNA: TGTGCCAGCAGCTGCCCGGGACTAGCGGGAGCGGAGACCCAGTACTTC
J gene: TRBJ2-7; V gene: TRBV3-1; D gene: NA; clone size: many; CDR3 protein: CASSQIDGYEQYF; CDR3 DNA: TGTGCCAGCAGCCAGATAGACGGTTACGAGCAGTACTTC
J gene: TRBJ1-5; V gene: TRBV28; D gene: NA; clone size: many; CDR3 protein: CASIPTGKHSNQPQHF; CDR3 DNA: TGTGCCAGCATTCCAACAGGGAAGCATAGCAATCAGCCCCAGCATTTT
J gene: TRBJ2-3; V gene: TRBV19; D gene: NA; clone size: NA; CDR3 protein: CASSRQPGDTQYF; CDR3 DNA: TGTGCCAGTAGTAGGCAGCCTGGAGATACGCAGTATTTT
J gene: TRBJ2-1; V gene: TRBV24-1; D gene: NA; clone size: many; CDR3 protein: CATSDYREQFF; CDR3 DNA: TGTGCCACCAGTGATTACAGGGAGCAGTTCTTC
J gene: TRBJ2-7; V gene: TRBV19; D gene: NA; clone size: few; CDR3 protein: CASSIGQHYEQYF; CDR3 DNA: TGTGCCAGTAGTATCGGTCAGCACTACGAGCAGTACTTC
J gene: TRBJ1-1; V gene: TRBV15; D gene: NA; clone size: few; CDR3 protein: CATSKTGTEAFF; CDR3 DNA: TGTGCCACCAGCAAGACCGGGACAGAAGCTTTCTTT
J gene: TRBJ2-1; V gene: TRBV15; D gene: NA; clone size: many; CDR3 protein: CATSSWTGGNYNEQFF; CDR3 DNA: TGTGCCACCAGCTCATGGACTGGGGGGAACTACAATGAGCAGTTCTTC
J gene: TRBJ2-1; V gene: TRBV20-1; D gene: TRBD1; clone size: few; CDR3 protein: CSARDARTGAPYNEQFF; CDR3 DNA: TGCAGTGCTAGAGATGCCCGAACAGGGGCCCCCTACAATGAGCAGTTCTTC
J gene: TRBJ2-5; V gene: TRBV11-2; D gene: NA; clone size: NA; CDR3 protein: CASSPRIQETQYF; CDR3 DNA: TGTGCCAGCAGCCCACGGATTCAAGAGACCCAGTACTTC
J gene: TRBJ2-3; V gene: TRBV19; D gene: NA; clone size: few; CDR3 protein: CASSISSGSLSDTQYF; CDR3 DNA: TGTGCCAGTAGTATATCGAGCGGCTCATTATCGGATACGCAGTATTTT
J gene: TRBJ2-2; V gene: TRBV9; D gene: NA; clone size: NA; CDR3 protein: CASNRGGVYTGELFF; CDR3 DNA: TGTGCCAGCAACAGGGGAGGGGTGTACACCGGGGAGCTGTTTTTT
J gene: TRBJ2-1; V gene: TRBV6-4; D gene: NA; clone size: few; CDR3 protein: CASSSSPDSYNEQFF; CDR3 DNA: TGTGCCAGCAGTTCCTCGCCTGACAGTTACAATGAGCAGTTCTTC
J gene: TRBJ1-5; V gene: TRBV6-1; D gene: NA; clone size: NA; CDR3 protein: CASSEGGRPAYSNQPQHF; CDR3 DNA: TGTGCCAGCAGTGAAGGAGGGAGGCCAGCTTATAGCAATCAGCCCCAGCATTTT
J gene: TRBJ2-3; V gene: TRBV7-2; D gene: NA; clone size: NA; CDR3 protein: CASSLKVVSTDTQYF; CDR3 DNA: TGTGCCAGCAGCTTAAAGGTGGTGAGCACAGATACGCAGTATTTT
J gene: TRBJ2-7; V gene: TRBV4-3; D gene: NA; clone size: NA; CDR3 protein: CASSQSVDWYEQYF; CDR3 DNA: TGCGCCAGCAGCCAGTCTGTTGACTGGTACGAGCAGTACTTC
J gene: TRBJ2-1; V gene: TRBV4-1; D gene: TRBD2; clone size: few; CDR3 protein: CASRRVREATYNEQFF; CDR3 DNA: TGCGCCAGCAGAAGGGTGCGGGAGGCCACCTACAATGAGCAGTTCTTC
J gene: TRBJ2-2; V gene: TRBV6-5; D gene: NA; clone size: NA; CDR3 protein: CASSYAGDTGELFF; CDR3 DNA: TGTGCCAGCAGTTACGCCGGAGACACCGGGGAGCTGTTTTTT
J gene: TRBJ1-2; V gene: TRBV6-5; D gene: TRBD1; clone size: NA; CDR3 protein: CASSYSGQGAGYTF; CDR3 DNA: TGTGCCAGCAGTTACTCGGGACAGGGGGCCGGCTACACCTTC